One and the same sample provided the 18 T cell receptor beta chains below, sequenced in a study of blood T cell repertoires in COVID-19. The protocol was immunoSEQ multiplex PCR, while the TCRdb copy is restricted to in-frame clones and leaves out a portion. The sample lists over 350,000 clones, 88% occurring once. The sample consisted of PBMCs or T cells enriched from blood (not recorded which). The receptors derive from a woman in her twenties or thirties with acute COVID-19.

V is TRBV6-5 and J is TRBJ2-7, with D perhaps TRBD1 (6 bases). Germline V gene data show CDR1 as MNHEY and CDR2 as SVGAGI. The CDR3 has 15 amino acids. V was trimmed by 6 bases and J by 0 bases, leaving 15 bases between them. CDR3 sequence: CASSRGGASSYEQYF. CDR3 coding DNA: TGTGCCAGCAGCCGAGGGGGAGCCAGCTCCTACGAGCAGTACTTC.

The CDR3 region is CASSAQTGVGELFF. CDR3 nucleotide sequence: TGTGCCAGCAGTGCACAGACCGGGGTCGGGGAGCTGTTTTTT. V gene TRBV25-1 combines with J gene TRBJ2-2; tentative D call: TRBD2 (5 bases). Germline V gives CDR1 MGHDK, CDR2 SYGVNS. The CDR3 covers 14 residues. Trimming cost V 4 bases and J 7 bases, with 13 bases left between them. The entire variable domain, with the rest obtained from reference TRBV25-1 and TRBJ2-2, is as follows: EADIYQTPRYLVIGTGKKITLECSQTMGHDKMYWYQQDPGMELHLIHYSYGVNSTEKGDLSSESTVSRIRTEHFPLTLESARPSHTSQYLCASSAQTGVGELFFGEGSRLTVL.

The rearrangement links TRBV6-5 to TRBJ1-3; TRBD1 agrees at 10 bases. Germline V gene sequence: CDR1 MNHEY, CDR2 SVGAGI. J gave up 4 bases and V 6 bases, and 6 bases lay outside the gene matches. This CDR3 has 15 amino acids. CDR3 nucleotides: TGTGCCAGCAGCCGGGACAGGGGAGGGGGAAACACCATATATTTT. Translation gives CASSRDRGGGNTIYF.

The V and J genes are TRBV18 and TRBJ2-3; D is perhaps TRBD2 (5 bases). Germline CDR1 reads KGHSH; CDR2 reads LQKENI. V was trimmed by 2 bases and J by 5 bases, leaving 8 bases between them. This CDR3 contains 13 residues. CDR3 residues: CASSPIGGDTQYF. In DNA, the CDR3 is TGTGCCAGCTCACCAATCGGAGGAGATACGCAGTATTTT.

This chain links TRBV3-1 (or the pseudogene TRBV3-2) with TRBJ1-2; 8 bases align to TRBD1. Germline V gene lookup returns CDR1 LGHDT and CDR2 YNNKEL (reference sequence). The CDR3 totals 16 residues. V lost 4 bases, J lost 4 bases, and 11 bases stayed unmatched. The CDR3 spells CASSPPGQAMIYGYTF. The CDR3 region has the DNA TGTGCCAGCAGCCCACCGGGACAGGCTATGATCTATGGCTACACCTTC.

This chain connects TRBV24-1 to TRBJ2-3; 12 bases align to TRBD2. The CDR3 covers 17 residues. From germline, CDR1 is KGHDR and CDR2 SFDVKD. With V trimmed by 4 bases and J by 10 bases, 14 bases remained unmatched. The CDR3 DNA reads TGTGCCACCAGTGACGCAATTTCTAGCGGGGGGGCCCAGGCGCAGTATTTT. The encoded protein is CATSDAISSGGAQAQYF.

The V call is TRBV6-4, the J call TRBJ2-1; 7 bases agree with TRBD1. The trim removed 6 bases at V and 6 bases at J, leaving 11 bases unmatched. The CDR3 is 15 amino acids. Germline V gene sequence: CDR1 MRHNA, CDR2 SNTAGT. CDR3 in DNA: TGTGCCAGCAGAGAAAGACAGGGCCTAAGCAATGAGCAGTTCTTC. This encodes CASRERQGLSNEQFF.

This clone has a single count. J is TRBJ1-5 and V is TRBV25-1; TRBD1 is a possible D gene (5 bases). V lost 6 bases, J lost 11 bases, and 11 bases lay in between. This CDR3 has 11 amino acids. The germline CDR1 and CDR2 sequences are MGHDK and SYGVNS. CDR3 nucleotides: TGTGCCAGCAGCCTCGGGGGATCCCAGCATTTT. Translation gives CASSLGGSQHF.

V and J are TRBV30 and TRBJ1-1, with 11 nucleotides matching TRBD1. The CDR3 runs to 20 residues. V was pared by 5 bases and J by 1 base, with 21 bases of the junction left unmatched. Germline CDR1 and CDR2: GTSNPN and SVGIG (reference sequence). CDR3 in amino acids: CAWSQPTRGQGALRNTEAFF. CDR3 sequence (DNA): TGTGCCTGGTCTCAACCCACGCGCGGACAGGGGGCACTTCGGAACACTGAAGCTTTCTTT.

The genes are TRBV9 and TRBJ2-2; 15 nucleotides align to TRBD2. Trimming cost V 2 bases and J 7 bases; bases outside gene matches: 6. Per the germline V gene, CDR1 is SGDLS and CDR2 is YYNGEE. This CDR3 comprises 17 residues. CDR3 loop: CASSVSGTSGGSGELFF. The DNA for the CDR3 is TGTGCCAGCAGCGTGTCGGGGACTAGCGGGGGGAGCGGGGAGCTGTTTTTT. The complete variable domain, with remaining parts taken from reference TRBV9 and TRBJ2-2, reads DSGVTQTPKHLITATGQRVTLRCSPRSGDLSVYWYQQSLDQGLQFLIQYYNGEERAKGNILERFSAQQFPDLHSELNLSSLELGDSALYFCASSVSGTSGGSGELFFGEGSRLTVL.

The gene calls are TRBV7-9 and TRBJ1-4, with D possibly being TRBD1 (6 bases). V lost 5 bases, J lost 8 bases, and 18 bases lay in between. This CDR3 has 15 amino acids. Germline CDR1 reads SEHNR; CDR2 reads FQNEAQ (reference sequence). The CDR3 spells CASSISQGILEKLFF. CDR3 nucleotides: TGTGCCAGCAGCATTAGTCAGGGGATTTTGGAAAAACTGTTTTTT. Using reference TRBV7-9 and TRBJ1-4 for the parts outside the CDR3, the full variable domain is DTGVSQNPRHKITKRGQNVTFRCDPISEHNRLYWYRQTLGQGPEFLTYFQNEAQLEKSRLLSDRFSAERPKGSFSTLEIQRTEQGDSAMYLCASSISQGILEKLFFGSGTQLSVL.

The V gene is TRBV12-5, the J gene TRBJ1-3; 8 positions agree with TRBD1. This CDR3 has 17 residues. V trimming: 0 bases; J trimming: 3 bases; junction bases outside the gene matches: 7. Germline-derived CDR1 and CDR2 are LGHNT and FRNRAP. In nucleotides, the CDR3 is TGTGCTAGTGGTTTGGTTTTCGCAGGGGGCCGTGGAAACACCATATATTTT. This encodes CASGLVFAGGRGNTIYF.

J is TRBJ2-5 and V is TRBV7-7, with 10 bases that match TRBD2. J was trimmed by 5 bases and V by 2 bases; bases with no gene match: 8. CDR3 size: 16 residues. Germline lookup yields CDR1 SSHAT and CDR2 FNYEAQ (reference sequence). The CDR3: CASSLRASGGYETQYF. CDR3 in DNA: TGTGCCAGCAGCTTAAGGGCTAGCGGGGGATACGAGACCCAGTACTTC.

This clone was seen only a few times. The rearrangement joins TRBV7-2 to TRBJ2-7, with D perhaps matching TRBD2 (6 bases). With 2 bases removed from V and 12 bases from J, the gap between germline ends came to 14 bases. The CDR3 length is 12 residues. Germline CDR1 reads SGHTA; CDR2 reads FQGNSA. The CDR3 nucleotides read TGTGCCAGCAGCTTAAGGGCCGGCGGGACGTACTTC. Protein product: CASSLRAGGTYF.

The chain recombines TRBV7-6 with TRBJ1-1, with D unclear. CDR3 length: 15 residues. Trimming left V 1 base short and J 3 bases short, with 12 bases between. Looked up from germline, CDR1 is SGHVS and CDR2 is FNYEAQ. The CDR3 here is CASSLGAGVDTEAFF. CDR3 DNA sequence: TGTGCCAGCAGCTTAGGGGCCGGTGTGGACACTGAAGCTTTCTTT.

The rearrangement joins TRBV30 to TRBJ1-5; 9 positions agree with TRBD1. Germline values: CDR1 GTSNPN, CDR2 SVGIG (reference sequence). V trimming: 1 base; J trimming: 4 bases; junction bases outside the gene matches: 2. The CDR3 totals 14 residues. The CDR3 is CAWSAGTGNQPQHF. The CDR3 bases are TGTGCCTGGAGTGCCGGGACAGGGAATCAGCCCCAGCATTTT.

V usage is TRBV7-3 and J usage is TRBJ1-5; 10 bases are shared with TRBD1. The V segment lost 4 bases and the J segment 7 bases; nucleotides outside the gene matches: 1. The CDR3 contains 13 residues. The germline V gene encodes CDR1 SGHTA and CDR2 FQGTGA. The CDR3 coding sequence is TGTGCCAGCAGCTGGACAGGGGGGCAGCCCCAGCATTTT. The encoded protein is CASSWTGGQPQHF.

The V call is TRBV7-2, the J call TRBJ1-2; 9 nucleotides match TRBD1. Germline CDR1 SGHTA, CDR2 FQGNSA. J gave up 4 bases and V 5 bases, and 8 bases lay outside the gene matches. This CDR3 has 15 amino acids. CDR3 DNA sequence: TGTGCCAGCAGCGTGGGACAGGGTGCAGGCTATGGCTACACCTTC. It codes for CASSVGQGAGYGYTF.